The T cell receptor beta chain described here comes from a study of blood T cell repertoires in COVID-19. V was pared by 6 bases and J by 8 bases, with 3 bases of the junction left unmatched. Germline CDR1 and CDR2: MNHEY and SVGAGI. The CDR3 loop spans 12 amino acids. Using immunoSEQ multiplex PCR, the repertoire was profiled, and TCRdb retains in-frame clones only, with some absent. The table lists a few hundred thousand clones, roughly 84% of them singletons. The rearrangement links TRBV6-5 to TRBJ1-1, with TRBD1 matching 10 bases. Sequenced sample: peripheral blood. The receptor was isolated from a woman aged 40 to 50 who had recovered from COVID-19. In nucleotides, the CDR3 is TGTGCCAGCAGGAGGACAGGGGGGGAAGCTTTCTTT. It specifies CASRRTGGEAFF.